This TCR beta chain was profiled in a study of identifying expanded T cells in peripheral blood. Healthy donors had no documented immune events, such as infections, while sampled. On this clone: The target antigen is unknown.

The study, taken as a whole, reports: Differentially abundant clones: around 1.1 between replicates, 16.4 at approximately 14 days, more than 18 at four. Clone count variance between approximately 2-week samples rose with total template count.

The germline gives CDR1 SGHTA, CDR2 FQGNSA. There are 13 residues in the CDR3. V shed 4 bases and J shed 0 bases, with 6 bases lying between them. Assay used: immunoSEQ multiplex PCR; TCRdb lists only in-frame clones, some missing. The data hold around 50,000 clones, with roughly nine tenths observed a single time. V usage is TRBV7-2 and J usage is TRBJ2-5; D remains ambiguous. Sequenced input: blood. The sequence came from a person between 18 and 70 years old in good health. The CDR3 coding sequence is TGTGCCAGCAGCTCCCCGTACCAAGAGACCCAGTACTTC. Translating it yields CASSSPYQETQYF.